These 26 T cell receptor beta chains were sequenced from one sample in a study of blood T cell repertoires in COVID-19. Clones were sequenced by immunoSEQ multiplex PCR, and TCRdb holds only the in-frame ones, with some missing. The sample includes approximately 82,000 clones, approximately 80% of them seen just once. The specimen sequenced was peripheral blood. Receptor source: a woman in her 70s with active or convalescent COVID-19.

The J gene is TRBJ1-2, the V gene TRBV11-2, with 7 bases aligning to TRBD1. Trimming removed 0 bases from V and 4 bases from J; junction bases left unmatched: 5. This CDR3 region has 15 residues. Looked up from germline, CDR1 is SGHAT and CDR2 is FQNNGV. The CDR3 DNA reads as TGTGCCAGCAGCTTAGATAGGGACAGACCCTATGGCTACACCTTC. This translates into CASSLDRDRPYGYTF.

There are a few counts of this clone. The chain links TRBV24-1 to TRBJ2-5; perhaps TRBD2 as D (7 bases). The CDR3 sequence is 16 residues long. Germline V lookup: CDR1 KGHDR, CDR2 SFDVKD. V was cut by 3 bases and J by 5 bases, with 18 bases left in between. DNA of the CDR3: TGTGCCACCAGTGATACCCTGGGGGGGGGCGGGGAGACCCAGTACTTC. This sequence encodes CATSDTLGGGGETQYF.

V and J are TRBV5-1 and TRBJ2-7, with TRBD1 matching over 7 bases. V was pared by 3 bases and J by 6 bases, with 12 bases of the junction left unmatched. Germline assignment: CDR1 SGHRS and CDR2 YFSETQ. CDR3 size: 15 residues. The CDR3 loop is CASSSDRQGSGEQYF. The CDR3 DNA follows: TGCGCCAGCAGCTCGGACAGGCAGGGATCGGGCGAGCAGTACTTC.

The chain recombines TRBV6-2 or TRBV6-3 with TRBJ1-6; D is uncertain. The V end was cut by 1 base, the J end by 0 bases, with 7 bases between. The CDR3 loop spans 16 amino acids. Germline V lookup: CDR1 MNHEY, CDR2 SVGEGT. The CDR3 is CASSYFASSYNSPLHF. The CDR3 DNA follows: TGTGCCAGCAGTTACTTTGCGAGCTCCTATAATTCACCCCTCCACTTT.

This chain joins TRBV27 and TRBJ2-7, with D perhaps TRBD1 (5 bases). CDR1 and CDR2 (germline): MNHEY, SMNVEV (reference sequence). Trimming removed 0 bases at V and 7 bases at J, with 10 bases between. The CDR3 runs to 13 residues. CDR3 sequence reads: CASSLSGAREQYF. The CDR3 nucleotides read TGTGCCAGCAGTTTATCAGGGGCCCGTGAGCAGTACTTC.

The chain carries TRBV2 and TRBJ1-6; D unresolved. Germline CDR1 SNHLY, CDR2 FYNNEI. The CDR3 runs to 15 residues. V lost 5 bases, J lost 6 bases, and 14 bases lay in between. The CDR3 coding sequence is TGTGCCAGCAGTTCTCGGTCCTTAACTAATTCACCCCTCCACTTT. This codes for CASSSRSLTNSPLHF.

The chain uses TRBV7-2 and TRBJ2-5, with 10 nucleotides matching TRBD2. The CDR3 has 16 amino acids. Germline V gene lookup returns CDR1 SGHTA and CDR2 FQGNSA. V lost 5 bases to trimming and J lost 5 bases; unmatched junction nucleotides: 11. In nucleotides, the CDR3 is TGTGCCAGCAGCACAAGAAGCGGGGGGGCCGGGGAGACCCAGTACTTC. It yields the protein CASSTRSGGAGETQYF.

The chain has TRBV5-1 and TRBJ1-2, with 8 bases identical to TRBD1. There are 13 residues in the CDR3. CDR1 and CDR2 from the germline V gene are SGHRS and YFSETQ. J lost 6 bases, V lost 1 base, and 2 bases had no gene match. The CDR3 spells CASSLQGADGYTF. CDR3 coding DNA: TGCGCCAGCAGCTTGCAGGGGGCGGATGGCTACACCTTC.

This sequence joins TRBV5-1 and TRBJ2-3; 8 positions match TRBD2. Germline CDR1 SGHRS, CDR2 YFSETQ. V dropped 0 bases and J dropped 2; count of bases not matched to a gene: 2. There are 15 residues in the CDR3. The CDR3 sequence: CASSLGRGDTDTQYF. CDR3 coding DNA: TGCGCCAGCAGCTTGGGGCGGGGGGACACAGATACGCAGTATTTT.

The chain recombines TRBV5-1 with TRBJ1-6; tentative D call: TRBD1 (5 bases). The V end was cut by 0 bases, the J end by 6 bases, with 10 bases between. The CDR3 has 15 amino acids. Germline V gene sequence: CDR1 SGHRS, CDR2 YFSETQ. CDR3 nucleotide sequence: TGCGCCAGCAGCTTGGGGCAGGGAGGTAATTCACCCCTCCACTTT. Translated: CASSLGQGGNSPLHF. The variable domain in full, with the rest retrieved from reference TRBV5-1 and TRBJ1-6, is KAGVTQTPRYLIKTRGQQVTLSCSPISGHRSVSWYQQTPGQGLQFLFEYFSETQRNKGNFPGRFSGRQFSNSRSEMNVSTLELGDSALYLCASSLGQGGNSPLHFGNGTRLTVT.

The V call is TRBV12-3 or TRBV12-4, the J call TRBJ1-2; D is ambiguous. The CDR3 extends over 13 amino acids. The V end lost 6 bases, the J end lost 4 bases, and 12 bases lay between the germline ends. The CDR3 nucleotides read TGTGCCAGCAGCGCCCAAGGGAGCTATGGCTACACCTTC. Its translation: CASSAQGSYGYTF.

The chain combines TRBV7-2 with TRBJ2-5; no definite D call. This CDR3 is built from 16 residues. The germline CDR1 and CDR2 sequences are SGHTA and FQGNSA. V gave up 2 bases and J gave up 4 bases, with 17 bases separating them. The CDR3 sequence is CASSLWQAQNGETQYF. CDR3 in DNA: TGTGCCAGCAGCTTATGGCAGGCCCAAAATGGAGAGACCCAGTACTTC. Full variable domain (rest looked up from reference TRBV7-2 and TRBJ2-5): GAGVSQSPSNKVTEKGKDVELRCDPISGHTALYWYRQSLGQGLEFLIYFQGNSAPDKSGLPSDRFSAERTGGSVSTLTIQRTQQEDSAVYLCASSLWQAQNGETQYFGPGTRLLVL.

The rearrangement joins TRBV5-1 to TRBJ2-7; the match to TRBD2 covers 13 bases. V lost 0 bases to trimming and J lost 2 bases; unmatched junction nucleotides: 2. The CDR3 extends over 16 amino acids. Germline assignment: CDR1 SGHRS and CDR2 YFSETQ. The CDR3 bases are TGCGCCAGCAGCTTGGGTACTAGCGGGGGGGCCTACGAGCAGTACTTC. Residues: CASSLGTSGGAYEQYF.

This chain joins TRBV6-1 and TRBJ1-1, with D uncertain. Germline V CDR1 and CDR2: MNHNS, SASEGT. Between the trimmed V and J ends, which lost 3 bases and 1 base, there was a span of 3 bases. This CDR3 is built from 12 residues. As DNA, the CDR3 is TGTGCCAGCAGTGACAGGAACACTGAAGCTTTCTTT. It encodes CASSDRNTEAFF.

This chain links TRBV5-4 with TRBJ2-3, with TRBD2 identical over 9 bases. This CDR3 contains 16 residues. Germline CDR1 SGHNT, CDR2 YYREEE (reference sequence). The V and J ends lost 1 base and 4 bases, in that order; junction bases with no gene match: 7. CDR3 in amino acids: CASSLRSGGQADTQYF. CDR3 sequence (DNA): TGTGCCAGCAGCTTGCGCAGCGGGGGGCAAGCAGATACGCAGTATTTT.

The chain recombines TRBV5-5 with TRBJ2-1; a possible D gene is TRBD1 (5 bases). Deletions cut 3 bases from V and 10 bases from J, with 14 bases between. The CDR3 is made up of 13 amino acids. Germline V gene lookup returns CDR1 SGHKS and CDR2 YYEKEE (reference sequence). The DNA for the CDR3 is TGTGCCAGCAGCTCCCCTCAGGGAAAGGAGCAGTTCTTC. Its translation is CASSSPQGKEQFF. The variable domain in full, with the rest retrieved from reference TRBV5-5 and TRBJ2-1, is DAGVTQSPTHLIKTRGQQVTLRCSPISGHKSVSWYQQVLGQGPQFIFQYYEKEERGRGNFPDRFSARQFPNYSSELNVNALLLGDSALYLCASSSPQGKEQFFGPGTRLTVL.

The V call is TRBV5-1, the J call TRBJ2-2; tentatively, D is TRBD1 (5 bases). In germline, CDR1 is SGHRS, CDR2 YFSETQ. V lost 3 bases, J lost 2 bases, and 8 bases lay in between. CDR3 length: 14 residues. As DNA, the CDR3 is TGCGCCAGCAGCTGGGGCCTTAACACCGGGGAGCTGTTTTTT. This translates into CASSWGLNTGELFF.

CDR3 protein: CASSIIDGEEGTF. DNA of the CDR3: TGTGCCAGTAGTATCATCGATGGGGAGGAGGGGACCTTC. V gene TRBV19 combines with J gene TRBJ1-2; weak D call: TRBD1 (5 bases). This CDR3 has 13 residues. Germline loops: CDR1 LNHDA, CDR2 SQIVND (reference sequence). The V gene lost 3 bases and the J gene lost 14 bases, with 19 bases spanning the gap.

This clone occurred once. The V call is TRBV7-9, the J call TRBJ2-5; TRBD2 matches at 7 bases. The CDR3 is made up of 12 amino acids. The ends lost 4 bases at V and 5 bases at J; junction bases unmatched: 1. Per the germline V gene, CDR1 is SEHNR and CDR2 is FQNEAQ (reference sequence). DNA for the CDR3: TGTGCCAGCAGCTGGGGGGGGGAGACCCAGTACTTC. It is translated as CASSWGGETQYF.

CDR3 coding DNA: TGTGCCAGCAGTGCAGACACCGGGGAGCTGTTTTTT. It encodes CASSADTGELFF. The rearrangement links TRBV2 to TRBJ2-2; D not resolved. The CDR3 spans 12 residues. Trimming stripped 4 bases from V and 3 bases from J, with 3 bases between. Germline V gene lookup returns CDR1 SNHLY and CDR2 FYNNEI.

This chain links TRBV2 with TRBJ1-1; possibly TRBD1 for D (5 bases). The V end lost 5 bases, the J end lost 7 bases, and 8 bases lay between the germline ends. Germline lookup yields CDR1 SNHLY and CDR2 FYNNEI. The CDR3 extends over 11 amino acids. The CDR3 reads CASSYDSEAFF. For the CDR3, the DNA is TGTGCCAGCAGTTACGACAGTGAAGCTTTCTTT. Drawing the rest from reference TRBV2 and TRBJ1-1, the complete variable domain is EPEVTQTPSHQVTQMGQEVILRCVPISNHLYFYWYRQILGQKVEFLVSFYNNEISEKSEIFDDQFSVERPDGSNFTLKIRSTKLEDSAMYFCASSYDSEAFFGQGTRLTVV.

The gene calls are TRBV29-1 and TRBJ2-5; 7 positions match TRBD2. Germline-derived CDR1 and CDR2 are SQVTM and ANQGSEA. Unmatched junction bases numbered 17, after V lost 6 bases and J lost 4 bases. The CDR3 runs 16 residues. CDR3 amino acids: CSVIGIWGGPVETQYF. For the CDR3, the DNA is TGCAGCGTCATCGGTATTTGGGGGGGACCGGTAGAGACCCAGTACTTC. Using reference TRBV29-1 and TRBJ2-5 for the parts outside the CDR3, the full variable domain is SAVISQKPSRDICQRGTSLTIQCQVDSQVTMMFWYRQQPGQSLTLIATANQGSEATYESGFVIDKFPISRPNLTFSTLTVSNMSPEDSSIYLCSVIGIWGGPVETQYFGPGTRLLVL.

The chain carries TRBV28 and TRBJ2-1, with 8 positions matching TRBD1. Germline CDR1 is MDHEN and CDR2 is SYDVKM. CDR3 length: 14 amino acids. J was trimmed by 7 bases and V by 5 bases; bases with no gene match: 7. The CDR3 DNA reads TGTGCCAGCAGTGGACAGGGATTGACAAATGAGCAGTTCTTC. This gives the protein CASSGQGLTNEQFF. The full variable domain, in which reference TRBV28 and TRBJ2-1 provide the parts outside the CDR3, is DVKVTQSSRYLVKRTGEKVFLECVQDMDHENMFWYRQDPGLGLRLIYFSYDVKMKEKGDIPEGYSVSREKKERFSLILESASTNQTSMYLCASSGQGLTNEQFFGPGTRLTVL.

The rearrangement uses TRBV7-9 and TRBJ2-3; 8 nucleotides match TRBD2. With 5 bases clipped from V and 4 bases from J, the junction kept 8 bases outside the gene matches. The CDR3 sequence is 15 residues long. The germline V gene encodes CDR1 SEHNR and CDR2 FQNEAQ (reference sequence). The CDR3 loop reads CASSTGGGLADTQYF. The CDR3 DNA sequence: TGTGCCAGCAGCACGGGAGGGGGGCTGGCAGATACGCAGTATTTT.

V and J are TRBV5-1 and TRBJ2-6; 7 bases line up with TRBD1. With V trimmed by 0 bases and J by 0 bases, 9 bases remained unmatched. The V gene's germline CDR1 is SGHRS and CDR2 YFSETQ. The CDR3 covers 19 residues. This chain's CDR3 is CASSLVPQDRSSGANVLTF. The CDR3 DNA is TGCGCCAGCAGCTTGGTTCCGCAGGACAGGTCCTCTGGGGCCAACGTCCTGACTTTC.

The chain recombines TRBV7-2 with TRBJ1-1; D is unresolved. V was pared by 2 bases and J by 8 bases, with 6 bases between. From germline, CDR1 is SGHTA and CDR2 FQGNSA. This CDR3 is built from 11 residues. Written as DNA, the CDR3 is TGTGCCAGCAGCTTAATCCGGGAAGCTTTCTTT. Amino acid sequence: CASSLIREAFF.